The sample holds a few counts of the clone carrying this T cell receptor beta chain. The antigen is not known. Germline CDR1 SGHTA, CDR2 FQGTGA. The CDR3 sequence is 13 residues long. V lost 0 bases to trimming and J lost 14 bases, with 16 bases between them. Via MiXCR, TCRdb re-called the 5' RACE reads, giving one row per CDR3 protein. The data show about 27,000 distinct CDR3 sequences, roughly 7.3% seen once. These data originate in a study of CD8 T cells in ankylosing spondylitis. Study-wide findings and caveats: Reportedly, disease-linked clones are significantly enriched in ankylosing spondylitis patients' matched synovial fluid. There were earlier reports of some motif variants in reactive arthritis synovial fluid and blood.

The receptor was isolated from a male donor with ankylosing spondylitis or in good health (not recorded which). The chain joins TRBV7-3 to TRBJ1-1; D call uncertain. Input material: blood. The chain's CDR3 is CASSLTLTGLRFF. CDR3 in DNA: TGTGCCAGCAGCTTAACGCTGACCGGTTTAAGGTTCTTT.